The 17 T cell receptor beta chains given below trace back to one sample, sequenced in a study of graft-versus-host responses after intestinal transplantation. The assay was immunoSEQ multiplex PCR, and TCRdb's table has in-frame clones only and misses some. The sample consists of over 100,000 clones, approximately 96% of them appearing once. For these receptors, no antigen is known. This material consisted of unstimulated CD8+ T cells sorted from spleen or lymph node cells, taken before intestinal transplant. The source of these receptors is a human donor who received an intestinal transplant.

The chain employs TRBV27 and TRBJ2-3, with a possible D match to TRBD1 (6 bases). This CDR3 has 15 amino acids. The V and J ends lost 0 bases and 6 bases respectively, with 13 bases between them. CDR1 is MNHEY, CDR2 SMNVEV, per germline (reference sequence). The CDR3 protein is CASSLSNRVGDTQYF. CDR3 sequence (DNA): TGTGCCAGCAGTTTATCGAACAGGGTTGGCGATACGCAGTATTTT.

The chain carries TRBV27 and TRBJ2-7; the match to TRBD2 covers 11 bases. Trimming removed 0 bases from V and 4 bases from J; junction bases left unmatched: 2. The CDR3 sequence is 15 residues long. CDR1 and CDR2 (germline): MNHEY, SMNVEV (reference sequence). The CDR3 loop is CASSLSSGGAYEQYF. The CDR3 nucleotides read TGTGCCAGCAGTTTATCTAGCGGGGGGGCGTACGAGCAGTACTTC.

The genes are TRBV28 and TRBJ2-7, with TRBD1 identical over 8 bases. Germline CDR1 MDHEN, CDR2 SYDVKM. The CDR3 is 15 residues long. The ends lost 7 bases at V and 0 bases at J; junction bases unmatched: 8. CDR3 in amino acids: CASNFQTGASYEQYF. Here the CDR3 DNA reads TGTGCCAGCAACTTCCAGACAGGGGCCTCCTACGAGCAGTACTTC.

The chain links TRBV30 to TRBJ2-6; D ambiguous. V lost 4 bases and J lost 2, with 0 bases in between. The germline gives CDR1 GTSNPN, CDR2 SVGIG (reference sequence). The CDR3 covers 11 residues. CDR3 nucleotide sequence: TGTGCCTGGACTGGGGCCAACGTCCTGACTTTC. This encodes CAWTGANVLTF.

This chain's CDR3 is CASSPAAGAIQETQYF. In nucleotides, the CDR3 is TGTGCCAGCAGCCCCGCTGCTGGGGCGATCCAAGAGACCCAGTACTTC. The J gene is TRBJ2-5, the V gene TRBV7-6; TRBD1 might be the D (5 bases). The CDR3 consists of 16 residues. The germline V gene has CDR1 SGHVS and CDR2 FNYEAQ. The ends were cut back, 5 bases at V and 1 base at J, with 17 bases in the middle.

The V and J genes are TRBV2 and TRBJ2-7; TRBD1 might be the D (5 bases). The germline V gene has CDR1 SNHLY and CDR2 FYNNEI. The CDR3 loop spans 15 amino acids. V shed 0 bases and J shed 1 base, with 10 bases lying between them. As DNA, the CDR3 is TGTGCCAGCAGTGAAGCGGACATCCGATCCTACGAGCAGTACTTC. It is translated as CASSEADIRSYEQYF.

The rearrangement uses TRBV15 and TRBJ1-4; TRBD1 matches at 8 bases. After removal of 5 bases from V and 3 bases from J, the junction contained 5 bases not matched to a gene. The germline V gene encodes CDR1 LNHNV and CDR2 YYDKDF (reference sequence). CDR3 length: 15 amino acids. The chain's CDR3 is CATSDRGSPNEKLFF. In DNA, the CDR3 is TGTGCCACCAGCGACAGGGGTTCACCTAATGAAAAACTGTTTTTT.

The chain carries TRBV29-1 and TRBJ2-7; D is possibly TRBD1 (5 bases). Germline V gene lookup returns CDR1 SQVTM and CDR2 ANQGSEA. The V and J ends lost 0 bases and 5 bases respectively, with 14 bases between them. This CDR3 is built from 14 residues. Here the CDR3 reads CSVEDRDSLDEQYF. CDR3 nucleotides: TGCAGCGTTGAAGATCGAGACAGTCTAGACGAGCAGTACTTC.

The chain recombines TRBV5-6 with TRBJ2-7; D is undetermined. Looked up from germline, CDR1 is SGHDT and CDR2 is YYEEEE. This CDR3 comprises 13 residues. Trimming removed 4 bases from V and 2 bases from J, with 10 bases in between. CDR3 sequence: CASSTSRAYEQYF. The CDR3 coding sequence is TGTGCCAGCAGCACTTCCCGCGCCTACGAGCAGTACTTC.

The J gene is TRBJ2-1, the V gene TRBV6-5; tentatively, D is TRBD2 (5 bases). V lost 7 bases and J lost 6, with 13 bases in between. The CDR3 is 13 amino acids. Germline V gives CDR1 MNHEY, CDR2 SVGAGI. The CDR3 DNA reads as TGTGCCAGCACCGCGGGCCCCACCAATGAGCAGTTCTTC. Amino acids: CASTAGPTNEQFF.

The chain combines TRBV28 with TRBJ2-1; D may correspond to TRBD1 or TRBD2 (6 bases each). The germline V and J ends were trimmed by 7 bases and 3 bases, with 19 bases remaining between them. The CDR3 loop spans 16 amino acids. Germline lookup yields CDR1 MDHEN and CDR2 SYDVKM. CDR3 loop: CASTPNAGHIYNEQFF. The CDR3 coding sequence is TGTGCCAGCACACCAAACGCGGGACATATCTACAATGAGCAGTTCTTC.

V usage is TRBV28 and J usage is TRBJ1-2, with D possibly being TRBD1 (5 bases). The CDR3 extends over 17 amino acids. V was trimmed by 3 bases and J by 4 bases, leaving 21 bases between them. CDR1 and CDR2 from the germline V gene are MDHEN and SYDVKM. The CDR3 is CASSLLGRGNSGYGYTF. Here the CDR3 DNA reads TGTGCCAGCAGTTTGTTGGGAAGGGGTAACAGCGGCTATGGCTACACCTTC.

This chain joins TRBV4-3 and TRBJ2-3, with TRBD2 as a possible D gene (6 bases). CDR1 LGHNA and CDR2 YSLEER come from the germline V gene. V lost 0 bases, J lost 3 bases, and 7 bases lay in between. This CDR3 spans 14 amino acids. CDR3 sequence (DNA): TGCGCCAGCAGCCAAGATGCGGGGACAGATACGCAGTATTTT. Amino acids: CASSQDAGTDTQYF.

The rearrangement joins TRBV5-1 to TRBJ1-2; 9 bases map to TRBD1. The CDR3 extends over 15 amino acids. CDR1 SGHRS and CDR2 YFSETQ come from the germline V gene. Unmatched junction bases numbered 7, after V lost 4 bases and J lost 3 bases. As DNA, the CDR3 is TGCGCCAGCAGCCCCAGGGACAGGGTGGACTATGGCTACACCTTC. It encodes CASSPRDRVDYGYTF.

V usage is TRBV30 and J usage is TRBJ2-1, with D unclear. Trimming stripped 0 bases from V and 9 bases from J, with 9 bases between. The CDR3 loop spans 12 amino acids. Germline V gene lookup returns CDR1 GTSNPN and CDR2 SVGIG (reference sequence). This CDR3 is CAWSVRVGEQFF. The CDR3 coding sequence is TGTGCCTGGAGTGTACGGGTCGGTGAGCAGTTCTTC.

About this clone: One end of the junction does not line up with germline, which may come from a read error. This rearrangement joins TRBV28 to TRBJ2-5, with 10 bases aligning to TRBD1. The CDR3 has 15 residues. Germline V gene data show CDR1 as MDHEN and CDR2 as SYDVKM. The CDR3 DNA sequence: TGTGCCAGCAGTTTTGACAGGGGGCACCAAGGGACCCAGTACTTC. As protein: CASSFDRGHQGTQYF.

The chain carries TRBV4-3 and TRBJ2-7; 9 bases map to TRBD2. Germline CDR1 LGHNA, CDR2 YSLEER. This CDR3 spans 15 amino acids. V lost 1 base, J lost 4 bases, and 5 bases stayed unmatched. The CDR3 region has the DNA TGCGCCAGCAGCCAAGTGCTAGCGGGATTGTACGAGCAGTACTTC. It yields the protein CASSQVLAGLYEQYF.